What follows are 22 T cell receptor beta chains derived from one specimen sequenced in a study of T cells in localized non-small cell lung cancer. TCRdb's copy holds only in-frame clones and misses some; the assay was immunoSEQ multiplex PCR. This sample has about 130,000 clones; about 89% occur once, and the top ten carry around 1.8%. The source was peripheral blood, collected before any cancer treatment. Receptors were obtained from a female donor of 60 years or more with stage I lung adenocarcinoma.

This clone turned up a few times. The rearrangement joins TRBV18 to TRBJ1-1; 7 nucleotides agree with TRBD1. The V gene's germline CDR1 is KGHSH and CDR2 LQKENI. There are 15 residues in the CDR3. The V segment lost 4 bases and the J segment 5 bases; nucleotides outside the gene matches: 10. Written as DNA, the CDR3 is TGTGCCAGCTCACAACTATCGGACAGGAGGACTGAAGCTTTCTTT. Protein product: CASSQLSDRRTEAFF.

V usage is TRBV6-4 and J usage is TRBJ2-5, with 8 bases matching TRBD2. Germline V gene data show CDR1 as MRHNA and CDR2 as SNTAGT. The CDR3 loop spans 16 amino acids. Unmatched junction bases numbered 7, after V lost 0 bases and J lost 4 bases. This CDR3 reads CASSDSNGTRGETQYF. CDR3 DNA sequence: TGTGCCAGCAGTGACTCGAACGGGACTAGGGGAGAGACCCAGTACTTC.

The chain links TRBV30 to TRBJ2-7; D gene ambiguous. The CDR3 totals 10 residues. Per the germline V gene, CDR1 is GTSNPN and CDR2 is SVGIG (reference sequence). V lost 1 base and J lost 9, with 7 bases in between. DNA for the CDR3: TGTGCCTGGAGTGGGGCTGTGCAGTACTTC. Translation: CAWSGAVQYF.

This chain links TRBV29-1 with TRBJ2-7; 8 bases agree with TRBD2. Losses at the gene ends were 4 bases for V and 3 bases for J; bases not matched to a gene: 2. CDR1 and CDR2 (germline): SQVTM, ANQGSEA. The CDR3 is 12 residues long. The CDR3 region is CSVAGTSYEQYF. CDR3 nucleotides: TGCAGCGTTGCTGGGACTAGCTACGAGCAGTACTTC.

This clone was seen a few times. The CDR3 protein is CASSTGQVLFF. The CDR3 DNA is TGTGCCAGCAGCACGGGACAGGTGTTATTCTTT. The rearrangement uses TRBV7-3 and TRBJ1-1; TRBD1 matches at 8 bases. The germline gives CDR1 SGHTA, CDR2 FQGTGA. This CDR3 comprises 11 residues. The V gene end was trimmed by 5 bases and the J gene end by 14 bases; junction bases not matched to a gene: 7.

The V and J genes are TRBV11-2 and TRBJ2-5; 10 positions match TRBD2. The germline V gene encodes CDR1 SGHAT and CDR2 FQNNGV. Germline trimming cut 2 bases from V and 4 bases from J; bases unmatched to any gene: 4. This CDR3 is built from 15 residues. CDR3: CASSLMSGGGETQYF. DNA of the CDR3: TGTGCCAGCAGCTTAATGAGCGGGGGGGGAGAGACCCAGTACTTC. Filled out from reference TRBV11-2 and TRBJ2-5, the complete variable domain reads EAGVAQSPRYKIIEKRQSVAFWCNPISGHATLYWYQQILGQGPKLLIQFQNNGVVDDSQLPKDRFSAERLKGVDSTLKIQPAKLEDSAVYLCASSLMSGGGETQYFGPGTRLLVL.

This clone was seen only a few times. J is TRBJ2-1 and V is TRBV5-1; 10 bases match TRBD2. The V segment lost 4 bases and the J segment 8 bases; nucleotides outside the gene matches: 15. CDR3 size: 17 residues. Germline values: CDR1 SGHRS, CDR2 YFSETQ. The CDR3 reads CASSPGGQAGGRDEQFF. The CDR3 DNA reads as TGCGCCAGCAGCCCCGGGGGTCAAGCGGGAGGGCGCGATGAGCAGTTCTTC.

This clone has a single count. The chain employs TRBV27 and TRBJ1-2, with TRBD1 identical over 7 bases. This CDR3 region has 14 residues. V shed 5 bases, J shed 10 bases, and the junction held 13 bases outside the gene matches. Germline-derived CDR1 and CDR2 are MNHEY and SMNVEV (reference sequence). CDR3 DNA sequence: TGTGCCAGCAGTCAAAACAGGGGTTGGATGGACTACACCTTC. Amino acids: CASSQNRGWMDYTF.

The chain carries TRBV5-1 and TRBJ1-4, with TRBD1 matching over 9 bases. V was clipped by 0 bases and J by 6 bases; unmatched bases: 3. CDR1 SGHRS and CDR2 YFSETQ come from the germline V gene. CDR3 length equals 15 residues. Written as DNA, the CDR3 is TGCGCCAGCAGCTTGGCGGGGACAGGGTATGAAAAACTGTTTTTT. Translated, it gives CASSLAGTGYEKLFF.

In this sample, this clone turned up once. The genes are TRBV5-4 and TRBJ2-5; 7 nucleotides line up with TRBD2. J lost 5 bases, V lost 1 base, and 2 bases had no gene match. This CDR3 has 13 amino acids. Germline CDR1 reads SGHNT; CDR2 reads YYREEE (reference sequence). The DNA of the CDR3 is TGTGCCAGCAGCTTGCAGGGAGGGGAGACCCAGTACTTC. Translated: CASSLQGGETQYF.

This chain connects TRBV2 to TRBJ1-3, with unresolved D. V lost 8 bases and J lost 0, with 8 bases in between. CDR1 and CDR2 from the germline V gene are SNHLY and FYNNEI. The length of the CDR3 is 13 residues. The chain's CDR3 is CASVSDSGNTIYF. CDR3 nucleotide sequence: TGTGCCAGCGTCTCGGACTCTGGAAACACCATATATTTT.

The rearrangement uses TRBV5-4 and TRBJ2-7, with TRBD2 matching over 12 bases. The CDR3 is made up of 16 amino acids. The trim removed 0 bases at V and 2 bases at J, leaving 3 bases unmatched. Germline V gene sequence: CDR1 SGHNT, CDR2 YYREEE (reference sequence). The chain's CDR3 is CASSLGLAGGAYEQYF. CDR3 DNA sequence: TGTGCCAGCAGCTTGGGGCTAGCGGGGGGGGCCTACGAGCAGTACTTC.

The V and J genes are TRBV19 and TRBJ1-2; 8 bases match TRBD1. V was clipped by 5 bases and J by 5 bases; unmatched bases: 4. Germline CDR1 and CDR2: LNHDA and SQIVND (reference sequence). This CDR3 region has 13 residues. The CDR3 spells CASSATGGYGYTF. The CDR3 nucleotides read TGTGCCAGTAGTGCCACAGGGGGTTATGGCTACACCTTC.

J is TRBJ2-7 and V is TRBV28; D remains unclear. The V end was cut by 4 bases, the J end by 3 bases, with 7 bases between. Germline CDR1 MDHEN, CDR2 SYDVKM. The CDR3 has 12 residues. CDR3 region: CASSSTVYEQYF. The CDR3 nucleotides are TGTGCCAGCAGTTCCACAGTCTACGAGCAGTACTTC. The whole variable domain, remainder taken from reference TRBV28 and TRBJ2-7, is DVKVTQSSRYLVKRTGEKVFLECVQDMDHENMFWYRQDPGLGLRLIYFSYDVKMKEKGDIPEGYSVSREKKERFSLILESASTNQTSMYLCASSSTVYEQYFGPGTRLTVT.

CDR3 loop: CASKKSGISYNEQFF. The CDR3 nucleotides read TGTGCCAGTAAAAAAAGCGGGATCTCCTACAATGAGCAGTTCTTC. The chain joins TRBV19 to TRBJ2-1, with TRBD2 matching over 7 bases. Trimming removed 7 bases from V and 0 bases from J; junction bases left unmatched: 6. Germline V gives CDR1 LNHDA, CDR2 SQIVND (reference sequence). The CDR3 is 15 amino acids.

CDR3 nucleotide sequence: TGTGCCAGCAGCTCCGGACAGACTACTAATGAAAAACTGTTTTTT. Translating gives CASSSGQTTNEKLFF. The rearrangement uses TRBV7-9 and TRBJ1-4; possible D gene TRBD1, 6 bases. Trimming removed 4 bases from V and 2 bases from J, with 11 bases in between. The CDR3 loop spans 15 amino acids. Germline CDR1 reads SEHNR; CDR2 reads FQNEAQ (reference sequence).

The rearrangement joins TRBV7-9 to TRBJ2-5; D perhaps matches TRBD1 (6 bases). The CDR3 is 16 amino acids. The V end lost 5 bases, the J end lost 5 bases, and 21 bases lay between the germline ends. Germline V gene data show CDR1 as SEHNR and CDR2 as FQNEAQ (reference sequence). This CDR3 reads CASSPVHREPRETQYF. DNA for the CDR3: TGTGCCAGCAGCCCCGTCCACAGGGAGCCAAGGGAGACCCAGTACTTC.

This chain joins TRBV27 and TRBJ1-1; D gene ambiguous. Germline CDR1 reads MNHEY; CDR2 reads SMNVEV (reference sequence). The ends were cut back, 2 bases at V and 1 base at J, with 5 bases in the middle. This CDR3 has 13 amino acids. CDR3 sequence reads: CASSLARNTEAFF. The CDR3 DNA is TGTGCCAGCAGTTTAGCGAGGAACACTGAAGCTTTCTTT.

This chain connects TRBV7-2 to TRBJ2-3, with D maybe TRBD2 (5 bases). The CDR3 runs to 13 residues. V dropped 5 bases and J dropped 3 bases, with 9 bases sitting between them. Per germline, CDR1 SGHTA and CDR2 FQGNSA. Here the CDR3 reads CASSRPGTDTQYF. The CDR3 DNA follows: TGTGCCAGCAGCCGCCCGGGGACAGATACGCAGTATTTT.

The gene calls are TRBV9 and TRBJ2-1; 15 bases are a match to TRBD2. CDR1 and CDR2 from the germline V gene are SGDLS and YYNGEE. This CDR3 is built from 16 residues. J was trimmed by 12 bases and V by 0 bases; bases with no gene match: 7. In nucleotides, the CDR3 is TGTGCCAGCAGCGTAGATCCGCGGACTAGCGGGAGGGGGCAGTTCTTC. This codes for CASSVDPRTSGRGQFF.

This sequence joins TRBV18 and TRBJ2-7; possible D gene TRBD2, 6 bases. Germline V gene lookup returns CDR1 KGHSH and CDR2 LQKENI. The germline V and J ends were trimmed by 5 bases and 5 bases, with 13 bases remaining between them. This CDR3 has 13 amino acids. CDR3 DNA: TGTGCCAGCTCATCTCTAGCGAGCCACGAGCAGTACTTC. This codes for CASSSLASHEQYF.

The gene calls are TRBV27 and TRBJ2-5, with D maybe TRBD2 (6 bases). CDR1 and CDR2 from the germline V gene are MNHEY and SMNVEV (reference sequence). The CDR3 has 14 residues. Trimming pared 5 bases from V and 2 bases from J, leaving 12 bases between. CDR3 region: CASSRSGTQETQYF. In DNA form, the CDR3 reads TGTGCCAGCAGTCGGTCCGGGACTCAAGAGACCCAGTACTTC.